These 25 T cell receptor beta chains were all obtained from the same sample, sequenced in a study of Graves' ophthalmopathy and Graves' hyperthyroidism. Researchers took RNA transcripts and amplified TCR beta CDR3 regions from them. Investigators did first-round RT-PCR with HTBI primers, then second-round multiplex PCR. TCRdb re-derived calls from the multiplex PCR reads in MiXCR, one entry per CDR3 protein. In the table there are around 40,000 distinct CDR3 sequences, more than 45% of which are singletons. Sequences were obtained from peripheral blood. The receptor set was obtained from an adult man with Graves' ophthalmopathy.

The sample holds many counts of this clonotype. The V and J genes are TRBV19 and TRBJ1-5; no clear D. The CDR3 contains 16 residues. Germline CDR1 is LNHDA and CDR2 is SQIVND (reference sequence). V shed 4 bases and J shed 2 bases, with 15 bases lying between them. The CDR3 here is CASSTPGMGGNQPQHF. CDR3 nucleotides: TGTGCCAGTAGTACCCCCGGCATGGGTGGCAATCAGCCCCAGCATTTT.

This chain links TRBV20-1 with TRBJ2-1, with a tentative D call TRBD2 (5 bases). Germline loops: CDR1 DFQATT, CDR2 SNEGSKA (reference sequence). Trimming took 5 bases from V and 0 from J, leaving 14 bases between them. The CDR3 is 15 residues long. The chain's CDR3 is CSAYPRESSYNEQFF. CDR3 bases: TGCAGTGCTTACCCTAGGGAGAGCTCCTACAATGAGCAGTTCTTC.

The chain employs TRBV25-1 and TRBJ2-1; 10 nucleotides align to TRBD2. With V trimmed by 8 bases and J by 6 bases, 7 bases remained unmatched. Germline loops: CDR1 MGHDK, CDR2 SYGVNS. The CDR3 is made up of 14 amino acids. CDR3 amino acids: CASDASGRGNEQFF. DNA of the CDR3: TGTGCCAGCGATGCTAGCGGGAGAGGCAATGAGCAGTTCTTC.

This clonotype was seen repeatedly, ten times or more. This chain joins TRBV11-2 and TRBJ1-6; perhaps TRBD1 as D (6 bases). Per germline, CDR1 SGHAT and CDR2 FQNNGV. The CDR3 is 14 amino acids. V was pared by 5 bases and J by 9 bases, with 14 bases between. The CDR3 DNA reads TGTGCCAGCAGCGACCGGGACAAAGTTTCACCCCTCCACTTT. Protein product: CASSDRDKVSPLHF.

This clonotype was seen at least ten times. This rearrangement joins TRBV29-1 to TRBJ1-2; TRBD1 aligns across 12 bases. The germline V gene encodes CDR1 SQVTM and CDR2 ANQGSEA. The CDR3 is 14 residues long. V shed 3 bases, J shed 8 bases, and the junction held 7 bases outside the gene matches. This chain's CDR3 is CSVDPTGTGGGYTF. The CDR3 DNA reads as TGCAGCGTTGACCCTACCGGGACAGGGGGCGGCTACACCTTC.

Relative to its sample, this clonotype is medium-sized. The V call is TRBV20-1, the J call TRBJ1-2; 8 positions agree with TRBD1. V was pared by 4 bases and J by 8 bases, with 6 bases of the junction left unmatched. CDR3 length equals 12 residues. Germline V CDR1 and CDR2: DFQATT, SNEGSKA (reference sequence). Here the CDR3 reads CSAKSGGGGYTF. In DNA form, the CDR3 reads TGCAGTGCTAAGTCAGGGGGCGGAGGCTACACCTTC.

This clonotype counts as medium-sized. The gene calls are TRBV2 and TRBJ2-1; perhaps TRBD1 as D (5 bases). Trimming cost V 4 bases and J 4 bases, with 8 bases left between them. Germline V gives CDR1 SNHLY, CDR2 FYNNEI. This CDR3 spans 13 amino acids. CDR3: CASSVGPYNEQFF. DNA of the CDR3: TGTGCCAGCAGTGTGGGGCCTTACAATGAGCAGTTCTTC. The variable domain in full, completed from reference TRBV2 and TRBJ2-1, reads EPEVTQTPSHQVTQMGQEVILRCVPISNHLYFYWYRQILGQKVEFLVSFYNNEISEKSEIFDDQFSVERPDGSNFTLKIRSTKLEDSAMYFCASSVGPYNEQFFGPGTRLTVL.

This chain joins TRBV29-1 and TRBJ1-1; TRBD1 might be the D (6 bases). The germline CDR1 and CDR2 sequences are SQVTM and ANQGSEA. V lost 7 bases, J lost 7 bases, and 16 bases lay in between. The CDR3 is 12 residues long. CDR3 protein: CSGGGRGGEAFF. The CDR3 DNA sequence: TGCAGCGGGGGGGGCAGGGGAGGTGAAGCTTTCTTT.

This clonotype has only a few counts. The chain carries TRBV7-9 and TRBJ2-3; no clear D gene. With 5 bases removed from V and 3 bases from J, the gap between germline ends came to 9 bases. The germline CDR1 and CDR2 sequences are SEHNR and FQNEAQ (reference sequence). This CDR3 region has 13 residues. DNA of the CDR3: TGTGCCAGCAGCCCCGGCCTTACAGATACGCAGTATTTT. It encodes CASSPGLTDTQYF.

There are many counts of this clonotype. In nucleotides, the CDR3 is TGTGCCAGCAGCCAAGAGGGGAGAGGAGGAGATACGCAGTATTTT. Residues: CASSQEGRGGDTQYF. The chain links TRBV4-2 to TRBJ2-3; maybe TRBD2 (5 bases). With 0 bases removed from V and 5 bases from J, the gap between germline ends came to 12 bases. This CDR3 comprises 15 residues. From germline, CDR1 is LGHNA and CDR2 YNFKEQ.

The CDR3 bases are TGTGCCAGCAGTCTCGTCCAGGGGGGCTCTGGGGCCAACGTCCTGACTTTC. Protein sequence: CASSLVQGGSGANVLTF. The rearrangement joins TRBV27 to TRBJ2-6; maybe TRBD1 (7 bases). V lost 5 bases to trimming and J lost 0 bases, with 14 bases between them. The germline V gene encodes CDR1 MNHEY and CDR2 SMNVEV (reference sequence). The CDR3 extends over 17 amino acids.

This clonotype came up once. The rearrangement joins TRBV5-1 to TRBJ2-1; TRBD2 matches at 8 bases. CDR1 is SGHRS and CDR2 is YFSETQ in the germline V gene. The length of the CDR3 is 15 residues. The J segment lost 2 bases and the V segment lost 5 bases, leaving 6 bases of the junction unmatched. For the CDR3, the DNA is TGCGCCAGCAGGAATACGGGACTAGCCTACAATGAGCAGTTCTTC. It encodes CASRNTGLAYNEQFF.

As concerns this clonotype: Germline is not matched at one junction end, which may reflect a read error. This sequence joins TRBV12-3 or TRBV12-4 and TRBJ1-2; D is uncertain. The CDR3 is 11 residues long. The CDR3 loop reads CVSSDVGGYTF. CDR3 bases: TGTGTCAGCAGTGATGTGGGTGGCTACACCTTC.

V usage is TRBV5-5 and J usage is TRBJ1-1; TRBD1 matches at 7 bases. This CDR3 has 15 residues. The junction had 6 bases not matched to a gene; V was cut back by 4 bases and J by 0 bases. Germline V gene lookup returns CDR1 SGHKS and CDR2 YYEKEE (reference sequence). CDR3 sequence (DNA): TGTGCCAGCAGCCGAGGGGGACAGTTGAACACTGAAGCTTTCTTT. As protein: CASSRGGQLNTEAFF.

The sample holds many counts of this clonotype. The chain links TRBV5-8 to TRBJ2-5; TRBD1 agrees at 9 bases. This CDR3 spans 15 amino acids. The V segment lost 3 bases and the J segment 2 bases; nucleotides outside the gene matches: 5. Germline V gene sequence: CDR1 SGHTS, CDR2 YDEGEE. In DNA, the CDR3 is TGTGCCAGCAGCTCCGGGACAGGGCTACAAGAGACCCAGTACTTC. This sequence encodes CASSSGTGLQETQYF.

The sample holds many counts of this clonotype. The CDR3 loop is CASSQVDLNSYNEQFF. The CDR3 DNA follows: TGCGCCAGCAGCCAAGTAGACCTGAATTCCTACAATGAGCAGTTCTTC. The V gene is TRBV4-1, the J gene TRBJ2-1; no definite D call. V was trimmed by 1 base and J by 1 base, leaving 11 bases between them. CDR1 MGHRA and CDR2 YSYEKL come from the germline V gene. The CDR3 totals 16 residues.

V gene TRBV2 combines with J gene TRBJ2-7, with 14 bases matching TRBD2. J gave up 7 bases and V 4 bases, and 9 bases lay outside the gene matches. The CDR3 runs to 16 residues. Germline CDR1 is SNHLY and CDR2 is FYNNEI. The CDR3 loop is CASSGGGLAGDYEQYF. The CDR3 nucleotides read TGTGCCAGCAGTGGAGGGGGACTAGCGGGGGACTATGAGCAGTACTTC.

The table lists this clonotype with many counts. The V and J genes are TRBV5-8 and TRBJ1-1; TRBD1 aligns across 7 bases. This CDR3 comprises 17 residues. V shed 5 bases and J 4 bases; nucleotides not matched to a gene: 17. Germline V lookup: CDR1 SGHTS, CDR2 YDEGEE. CDR3 region: CASRMQPGQWKGTEAFF. Written as DNA, the CDR3 is TGTGCCAGCAGGATGCAGCCGGGACAGTGGAAGGGCACTGAAGCTTTCTTT.

There are many counts of this clonotype. The chain joins TRBV20-1 to TRBJ1-1; TRBD1 might be the D (6 bases). The germline V and J ends were trimmed by 4 bases and 5 bases, with 23 bases remaining between them. Germline V gene data show CDR1 as DFQATT and CDR2 as SNEGSKA (reference sequence). The CDR3 extends over 16 amino acids. CDR3 in DNA: TGCAGTGCTAAGGGGGTTGGGGATGGGTGGCGAACTGAAGCTTTCTTT. Its protein product is CSAKGVGDGWRTEAFF.

The sample holds many counts of this clonotype. The V gene is TRBV6-6, the J gene TRBJ2-7; TRBD1 matches at 10 bases. The J segment lost 0 bases and the V segment lost 5 bases, leaving 10 bases of the junction unmatched. This CDR3 has 17 residues. Germline V gives CDR1 MNHNY, CDR2 SVGAGI (reference sequence). The chain's CDR3 is CASSAGTGEGSSYEQYV. DNA for the CDR3: TGTGCCAGCAGTGCCGGGACAGGGGAGGGGAGCTCCTACGAGCAGTACGTC.

J is TRBJ1-5 and V is TRBV15; D is ambiguous. Germline V gene sequence: CDR1 LNHNV, CDR2 YYDKDF (reference sequence). The germline V and J ends were trimmed by 3 bases and 0 bases, with 12 bases remaining between them. This CDR3 has 16 amino acids. CDR3 DNA sequence: TGTGCCACCAGCAGTGGCGGGCTTTATAGCAATCAGCCCCAGCATTTT. Translated, it gives CATSSGGLYSNQPQHF.

The rearrangement joins TRBV7-8 to TRBJ2-7; 11 bases are a match to TRBD2. This CDR3 spans 16 amino acids. Germline trimming cut 4 bases from V and 9 bases from J; bases unmatched to any gene: 14. CDR1 and CDR2 from the germline V gene are SGHVS and FQNEAQ. The DNA of the CDR3 is TGTGCCAGCAGCTCATCGACTAGCGGGACAACCCCCGGGCAGTACTTC. As protein: CASSSSTSGTTPGQYF.

Concerning this clonotype itself: No conserved phenylalanine or tryptophan is present at the end of the CDR3, so a read error is the likely explanation. V usage is TRBV7-9 and J usage is TRBJ2-5; the match to TRBD2 covers 13 bases. Trimming at V came to 5 bases and at J to 4 bases, leaving 4 bases not matched to a gene. Germline CDR1 is SEHNR and CDR2 is FQNEAQ (reference sequence). The CDR3 covers 15 residues. The CDR3, as DNA: TGTGCCAGCAGCGCCACTAGCGGGGGGGGAGAGACCCAGTACTGC. This translates into CASSATSGGGETQYC.

The table lists this clonotype with many counts. The chain links TRBV5-5 to TRBJ1-6, with 8 bases fitting TRBD1. CDR3 length equals 17 residues. In germline, CDR1 is SGHKS, CDR2 YYEKEE (reference sequence). V dropped 4 bases and J dropped 0; count of bases not matched to a gene: 6. CDR3 in DNA: TGTGCCAGCAGCACTCGGACAGGGAGCTCCTATAATTCACCCCTCCACTTT. Protein product: CASSTRTGSSYNSPLHF. Drawing the rest from reference TRBV5-5 and TRBJ1-6, the complete variable domain is DAGVTQSPTHLIKTRGQQVTLRCSPISGHKSVSWYQQVLGQGPQFIFQYYEKEERGRGNFPDRFSARQFPNYSSELNVNALLLGDSALYLCASSTRTGSSYNSPLHFGNGTRLTVT.

This clonotype has only one observation. V and J are TRBV2 and TRBJ2-3; perhaps TRBD1 as D (8 bases). Trimming removed 3 bases from V and 3 bases from J, with 19 bases in between. The CDR3 spans 17 residues. Germline V CDR1 and CDR2: SNHLY, FYNNEI. The CDR3 reads CASSDEVTGGDTDTQYF. The CDR3 DNA reads as TGTGCCAGCAGTGATGAAGTCACAGGGGGGGATACAGATACGCAGTATTTT.